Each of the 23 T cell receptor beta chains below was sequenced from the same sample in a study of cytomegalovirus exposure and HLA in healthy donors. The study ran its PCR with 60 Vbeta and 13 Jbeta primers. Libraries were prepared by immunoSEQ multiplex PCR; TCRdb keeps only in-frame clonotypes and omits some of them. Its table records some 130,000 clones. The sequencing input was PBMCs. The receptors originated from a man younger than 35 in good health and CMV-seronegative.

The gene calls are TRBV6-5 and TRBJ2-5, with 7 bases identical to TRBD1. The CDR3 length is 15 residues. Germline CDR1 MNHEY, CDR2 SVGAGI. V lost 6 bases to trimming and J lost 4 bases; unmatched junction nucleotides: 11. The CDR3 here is CASSYRQGFGETQYF. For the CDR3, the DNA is TGTGCCAGCAGCTATAGACAGGGTTTTGGAGAGACCCAGTACTTC.

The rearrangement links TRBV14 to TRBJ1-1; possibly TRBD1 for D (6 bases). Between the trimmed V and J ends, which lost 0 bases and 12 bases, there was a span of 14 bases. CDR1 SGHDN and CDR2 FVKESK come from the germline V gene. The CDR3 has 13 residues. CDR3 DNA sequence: TGTGCCAGCAGCCAAGAAAGAACAGGGCAGTCTTTCTTT. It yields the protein CASSQERTGQSFF.

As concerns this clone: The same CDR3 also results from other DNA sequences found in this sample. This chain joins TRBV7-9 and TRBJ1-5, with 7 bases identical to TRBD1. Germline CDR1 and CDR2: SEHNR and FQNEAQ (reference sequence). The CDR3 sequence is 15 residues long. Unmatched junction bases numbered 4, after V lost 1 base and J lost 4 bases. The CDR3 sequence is CASSLGTGGNQPQHF. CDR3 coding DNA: TGTGCCAGCAGCTTAGGGACAGGAGGAAATCAGCCCCAGCATTTT.

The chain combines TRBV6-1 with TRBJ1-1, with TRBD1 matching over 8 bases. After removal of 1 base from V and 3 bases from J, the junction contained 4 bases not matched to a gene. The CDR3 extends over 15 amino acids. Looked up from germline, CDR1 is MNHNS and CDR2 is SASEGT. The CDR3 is CASSEGTGSDTEAFF. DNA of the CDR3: TGTGCCAGCAGTGAAGGGACAGGGTCGGACACTGAAGCTTTCTTT.

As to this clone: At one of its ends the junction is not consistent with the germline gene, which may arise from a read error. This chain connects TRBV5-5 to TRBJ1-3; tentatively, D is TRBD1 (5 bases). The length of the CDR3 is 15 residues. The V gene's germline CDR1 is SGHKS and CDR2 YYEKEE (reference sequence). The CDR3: CASSLAGTGGNTIYF. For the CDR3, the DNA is TGTGCCAGCAGTTTGGCGGGTACAGGAGGAAACACCATATATTTT.

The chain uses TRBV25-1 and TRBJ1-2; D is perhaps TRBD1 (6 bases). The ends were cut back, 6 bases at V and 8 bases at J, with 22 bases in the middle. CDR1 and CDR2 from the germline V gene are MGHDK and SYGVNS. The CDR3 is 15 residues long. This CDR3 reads CASSLDWGQGSGYTF. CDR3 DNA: TGTGCCAGCAGCCTAGATTGGGGGCAGGGGAGCGGCTACACCTTC.

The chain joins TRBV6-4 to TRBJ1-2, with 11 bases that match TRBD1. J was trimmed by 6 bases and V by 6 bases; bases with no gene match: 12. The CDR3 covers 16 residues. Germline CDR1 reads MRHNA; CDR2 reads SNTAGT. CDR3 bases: TGTGCCAGCAGCCCGGTCCCGGGACAGGGGGTTCATGGCTACACCTTC. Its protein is CASSPVPGQGVHGYTF.

The CDR3, as DNA: TGTGCCAGCAGCTTGGCAAAGAGGGGGCCCCTGGGATACGAGCAGTACTTC. Translated: CASSLAKRGPLGYEQYF. The V gene is TRBV5-6, the J gene TRBJ2-7; 7 nucleotides line up with TRBD1. The CDR3 is made up of 17 amino acids. Unmatched junction bases numbered 13, after V lost 0 bases and J lost 4 bases. CDR1 and CDR2 (germline): SGHDT, YYEEEE. Looking up the rest from reference TRBV5-6 and TRBJ2-7 gives the full variable domain: DAGVTQSPTHLIKTRGQQVTLRCSPKSGHDTVSWYQQALGQGPQFIFQYYEEEERQRGNFPDRFSGHQFPNYSSELNVNALLLGDSALYLCASSLAKRGPLGYEQYFGPGTRLTVT.

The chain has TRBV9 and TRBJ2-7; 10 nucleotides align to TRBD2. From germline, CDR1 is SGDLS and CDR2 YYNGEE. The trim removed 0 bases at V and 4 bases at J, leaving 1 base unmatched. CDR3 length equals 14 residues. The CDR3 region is CASSVASGSYEQYF. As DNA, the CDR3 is TGTGCCAGCAGCGTAGCTAGCGGGAGTTACGAGCAGTACTTC. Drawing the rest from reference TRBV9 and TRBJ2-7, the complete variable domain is DSGVTQTPKHLITATGQRVTLRCSPRSGDLSVYWYQQSLDQGLQFLIQYYNGEERAKGNILERFSAQQFPDLHSELNLSSLELGDSALYFCASSVASGSYEQYFGPGTRLTVT.

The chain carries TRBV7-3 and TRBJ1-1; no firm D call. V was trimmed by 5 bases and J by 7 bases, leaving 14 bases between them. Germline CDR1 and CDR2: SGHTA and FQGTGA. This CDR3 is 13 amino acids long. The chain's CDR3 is CASSPAGDGEAFF. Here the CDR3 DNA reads TGTGCCAGCAGCCCCGCCGGAGACGGTGAAGCTTTCTTT.

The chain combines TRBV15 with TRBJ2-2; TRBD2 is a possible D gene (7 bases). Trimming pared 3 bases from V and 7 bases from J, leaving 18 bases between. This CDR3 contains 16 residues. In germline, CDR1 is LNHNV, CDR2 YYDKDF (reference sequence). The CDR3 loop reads CATSRETGGGGGELFF. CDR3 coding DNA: TGTGCCACCAGCAGGGAAACGGGGGGCGGCGGCGGGGAGCTGTTTTTT.

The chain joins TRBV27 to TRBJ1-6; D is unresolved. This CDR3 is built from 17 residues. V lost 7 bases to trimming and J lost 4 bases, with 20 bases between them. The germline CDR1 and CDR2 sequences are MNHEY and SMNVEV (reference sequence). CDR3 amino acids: CASTGNLNREYNSPLHF. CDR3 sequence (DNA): TGTGCCAGCACCGGGAACCTAAACCGGGAATATAATTCACCCCTCCACTTT.

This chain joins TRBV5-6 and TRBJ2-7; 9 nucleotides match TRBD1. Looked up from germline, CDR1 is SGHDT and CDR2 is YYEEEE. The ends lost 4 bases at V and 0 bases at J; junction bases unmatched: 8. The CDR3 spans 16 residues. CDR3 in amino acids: CASSGLGTGSSYEQYF. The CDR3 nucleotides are TGTGCCAGCAGCGGGCTAGGGACAGGGAGCTCCTACGAGCAGTACTTC.

DNA of the CDR3: TGTGCCAGCAGCTTACGCCAGGGGAGACAAGAGACCCAGTACTTC. It translates to CASSLRQGRQETQYF. The genes are TRBV7-9 and TRBJ2-5; possibly TRBD1 for D (6 bases). V shed 2 bases and J shed 2 bases, with 12 bases lying between them. The CDR3 covers 15 residues. Germline CDR1 and CDR2: SEHNR and FQNEAQ (reference sequence). The entire variable domain, with the rest obtained from reference TRBV7-9 and TRBJ2-5, is as follows: DTGVSQNPRHKITKRGQNVTFRCDPISEHNRLYWYRQTLGQGPEFLTYFQNEAQLEKSRLLSDRFSAERPKGSFSTLEIQRTEQGDSAMYLCASSLRQGRQETQYFGPGTRLLVL.

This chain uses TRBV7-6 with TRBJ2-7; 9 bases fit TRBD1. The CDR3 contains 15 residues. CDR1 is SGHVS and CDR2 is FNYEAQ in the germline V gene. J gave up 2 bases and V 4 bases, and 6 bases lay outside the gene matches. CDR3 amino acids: CASSSAGTGPYEQYF. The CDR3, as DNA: TGTGCCAGCAGCTCCGCCGGGACAGGGCCCTACGAGCAGTACTTC.

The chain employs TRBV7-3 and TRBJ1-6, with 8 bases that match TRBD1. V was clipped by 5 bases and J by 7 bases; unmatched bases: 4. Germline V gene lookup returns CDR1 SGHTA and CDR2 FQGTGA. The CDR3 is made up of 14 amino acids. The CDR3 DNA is TGTGCCAGCAGCCCAGGGGGCGGGAATTCACCCCTCCACTTT. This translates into CASSPGGGNSPLHF. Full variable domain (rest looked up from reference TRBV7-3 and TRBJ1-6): GAGVSQTPSNKVTEKGKYVELRCDPISGHTALYWYRQSLGQGPEFLIYFQGTGAADDSGLPNDRFFAVRPEGSVSTLKIQRTERGDSAVYLCASSPGGGNSPLHFGNGTRLTVT.

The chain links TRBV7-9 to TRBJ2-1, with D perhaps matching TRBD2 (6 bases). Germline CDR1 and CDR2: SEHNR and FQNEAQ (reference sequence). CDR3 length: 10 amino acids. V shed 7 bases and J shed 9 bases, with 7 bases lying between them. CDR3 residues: CASTGGEQFF. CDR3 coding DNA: TGTGCCAGCACCGGGGGTGAGCAGTTCTTC.

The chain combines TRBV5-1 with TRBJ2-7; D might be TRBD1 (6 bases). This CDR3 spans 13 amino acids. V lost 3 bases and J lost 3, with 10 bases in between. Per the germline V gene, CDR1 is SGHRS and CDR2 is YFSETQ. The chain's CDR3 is CASSSLQGYEQYF. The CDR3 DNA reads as TGCGCCAGCAGCTCGCTACAGGGCTACGAGCAGTACTTC.

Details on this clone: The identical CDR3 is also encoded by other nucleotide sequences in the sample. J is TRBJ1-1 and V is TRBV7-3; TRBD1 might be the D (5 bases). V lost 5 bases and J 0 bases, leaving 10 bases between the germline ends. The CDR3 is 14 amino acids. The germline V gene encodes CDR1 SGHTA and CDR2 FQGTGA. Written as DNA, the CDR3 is TGTGCCAGCAGCCCGCAGGGTTTGAACACTGAAGCTTTCTTT. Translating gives CASSPQGLNTEAFF.

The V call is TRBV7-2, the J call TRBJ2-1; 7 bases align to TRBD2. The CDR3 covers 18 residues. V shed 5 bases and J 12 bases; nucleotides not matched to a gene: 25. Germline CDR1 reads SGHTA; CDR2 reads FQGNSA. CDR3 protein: CASSPFTAGAFYNDGQFF. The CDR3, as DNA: TGTGCCAGCAGCCCCTTTACGGCGGGAGCCTTCTACAATGATGGGCAGTTCTTC.

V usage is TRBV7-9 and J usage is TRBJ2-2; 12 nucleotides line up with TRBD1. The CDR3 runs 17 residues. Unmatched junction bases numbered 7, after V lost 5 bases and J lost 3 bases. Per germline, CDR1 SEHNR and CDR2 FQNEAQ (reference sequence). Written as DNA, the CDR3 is TGTGCCAGCAGCCCGGTGGGACAGGGGGCGGACACCGGGGAGCTGTTTTTT. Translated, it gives CASSPVGQGADTGELFF.

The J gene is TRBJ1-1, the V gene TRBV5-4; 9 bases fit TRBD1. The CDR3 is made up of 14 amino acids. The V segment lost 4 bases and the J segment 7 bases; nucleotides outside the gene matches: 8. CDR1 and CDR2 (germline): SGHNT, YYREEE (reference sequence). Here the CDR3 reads CASSAGTGPVEAFF. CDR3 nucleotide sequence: TGTGCCAGCAGCGCCGGGACAGGGCCGGTTGAAGCTTTCTTT.

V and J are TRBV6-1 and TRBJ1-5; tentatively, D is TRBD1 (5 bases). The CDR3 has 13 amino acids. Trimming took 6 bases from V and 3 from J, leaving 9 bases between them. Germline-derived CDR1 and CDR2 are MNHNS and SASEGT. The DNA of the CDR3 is TGTGCCAGCAGGACAGACCCCAATCAGCCCCAGCATTTT. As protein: CASRTDPNQPQHF.